In this sample, the clone carrying this T cell receptor beta chain turned up once. The data were produced by immunoSEQ multiplex PCR, yet TCRdb's version contains in-frame clones alone and is incomplete. Of about 230,000 clones in the sample, 84% were seen once. This entry belongs to a study of blood T cell repertoires in COVID-19. This TCR was recovered from a man aged 35-49 years who had recovered from COVID-19. Sequencing input: peripheral blood.

Here the CDR3 reads CASSRDREDLPTEAFF. The CDR3 region has the DNA TGTGCCAGCAGCCGGGACAGGGAAGATCTCCCCACTGAAGCTTTCTTT. The chain links TRBV9 to TRBJ1-1, with TRBD1 matching 9 bases. The V segment lost 4 bases and the J segment 4 bases; nucleotides outside the gene matches: 11. The germline CDR1 and CDR2 sequences are SGDLS and YYNGEE. This CDR3 has 16 residues.